Shown below are 21 T cell receptor beta chains from a single sample sequenced in a study of T cell repertoires in cytomegalovirus infection (dated by TCRdb to the late 2010s). The data were produced on an Illumina HiSeq 1500. TCRdb trimmed public reads at Q25 via fastp, called clones via MiXCR and kept in-frame beta chains. Every CDR3 protein is listed once, alongside the most common genes and DNA of its rows. The sample table records approximately 250,000 distinct CDR3 sequences; 9.1% of these occur just once. More than 12% of the sample is taken by the ten largest. The specimen was PBMCs. The origin of the receptors is a human donor in good health (CMV status not recorded). Some clones in this sample may be carry-over from other donors' samples.

The chain combines TRBV7-6 with TRBJ2-7; tentative D call: TRBD2 (7 bases). V lost 0 bases and J lost 2, with 23 bases in between. CDR1 and CDR2 (germline): SGHVS, FNYEAQ. The CDR3 has 19 residues. The CDR3 sequence: CASSLARGKGQGLTYEQYF. The CDR3 DNA reads as TGTGCCAGCAGCTTAGCGCGGGGGAAAGGGCAGGGGCTTACCTACGAGCAGTACTTC.

Ten or more counts support this clonotype. This rearrangement joins TRBV7-2 to TRBJ2-7; a weak D match, TRBD1 (5 bases). The CDR3 has 15 amino acids. Germline V gene lookup returns CDR1 SGHTA and CDR2 FQGNSA. V shed 1 base and J shed 2 bases, with 12 bases lying between them. The CDR3 DNA reads TGTGCCAGCAGCTTAGAGGGGATAGGCCCCTACGAGCAGTACTTC. It translates to CASSLEGIGPYEQYF. The full variable domain, its missing parts supplied by reference TRBV7-2 and TRBJ2-7, is GAGVSQSPSNKVTEKGKDVELRCDPISGHTALYWYRQSLGQGLEFLIYFQGNSAPDKSGLPSDRFSAERTGGSVSTLTIQRTQQEDSAVYLCASSLEGIGPYEQYFGPGTRLTVT.

This clonotype turned up a few times. V is TRBV12-3 or TRBV12-4 and J is TRBJ1-1, with D hard to call. CDR3 length equals 14 residues. Trimming left V 2 bases short and J 6 bases short, with 13 bases between. CDR3 DNA sequence: TGTGCCAGCAGTTTATCTGGTCGGAGGGCTGAAGCTTTCTTT. It yields the protein CASSLSGRRAEAFF.

The sample holds many counts of this clonotype. V usage is TRBV12-3 or TRBV12-4 and J usage is TRBJ2-1; TRBD2 is a possible D gene (6 bases). Deletions cut 3 bases from V and 5 bases from J, with 14 bases between. There are 15 residues in the CDR3. For the CDR3, the DNA is TGTGCCAGCAGTTTCGGGGGAGGATACAACAATGAGCAGTTCTTC. Translating gives CASSFGGGYNNEQFF.

In this sample, this clonotype turned up many times. The chain carries TRBV20-1 and TRBJ1-1, with D hard to call. V was trimmed by 2 bases and J by 0 bases, leaving 16 bases between them. The germline V gene encodes CDR1 DFQATT and CDR2 SNEGSKA (reference sequence). CDR3 length: 16 amino acids. Here the CDR3 DNA reads TGCAGTGCTAGAAAAGCTCAAGGCACCTTGAACACTGAAGCTTTCTTT. Protein: CSARKAQGTLNTEAFF.

This clonotype was found many times. The chain has TRBV6-2 or TRBV6-3 and TRBJ2-7; no reliable D call. Per germline, CDR1 MNHEY and CDR2 SVGEGT. This CDR3 is built from 11 residues. Trimming shortened V by 6 bases and J by 6 bases, and 9 bases separated the two germline ends. The CDR3 coding sequence is TGTGCCAGCAGATCGTATGGCGAGCAGTACTTC. Translation gives CASRSYGEQYF.

This clonotype has ten or more counts. The chain uses TRBV11-2 and TRBJ1-1; possibly TRBD1 for D (5 bases). CDR1 SGHAT and CDR2 FQNNGV come from the germline V gene. Trimming removed 5 bases at V and 3 bases at J, with 19 bases between. This CDR3 has 16 amino acids. CDR3: CASSPLARGRDTEAFF. In nucleotides, the CDR3 is TGTGCCAGCAGCCCTCTTGCTAGGGGCCGGGACACTGAAGCTTTCTTT.

This clonotype showed up many times. The rearrangement joins TRBV28 to TRBJ2-6, with unresolved D. CDR1 MDHEN and CDR2 SYDVKM come from the germline V gene. V lost 6 bases and J 2 bases, leaving 11 bases between the germline ends. The length of the CDR3 is 15 residues. The CDR3 nucleotides read TGTGCCAGCAGCACTTACTTGGCTGGGGCCAACGTCCTGACTTTC. Encoded protein: CASSTYLAGANVLTF.

The V and J genes are TRBV6-4 and TRBJ1-1; 7 positions agree with TRBD1. CDR1 and CDR2 from the germline V gene are MRHNA and SNTAGT. V lost 2 bases, J lost 4 bases, and 4 bases stayed unmatched. The CDR3 extends over 14 amino acids. The CDR3 loop is CASSDPGGSTEAFF. CDR3 sequence (DNA): TGTGCCAGCAGTGACCCAGGGGGGAGCACTGAAGCTTTCTTT.

This clonotype occurred many times. The chain couples TRBV12-3 or TRBV12-4 to TRBJ2-7; 10 bases line up with TRBD1. With V trimmed by 4 bases and J by 3 bases, 12 bases remained unmatched. This CDR3 is built from 17 residues. The CDR3 region has the DNA TGTGCCAGCAGTTCCACGATACTCCGGGACAGGGGCTACGAGCAGTACTTC. Its protein is CASSSTILRDRGYEQYF.

This clonotype was seen ten or more times. The V and J genes are TRBV12-3 or TRBV12-4 and TRBJ2-7; 7 nucleotides match TRBD2. The CDR3 extends over 16 amino acids. After removal of 3 bases from V and 4 bases from J, the junction contained 12 bases not matched to a gene. The CDR3 DNA is TGTGCCAGCAGTTTTCCCCCTAGCGGAGGGAAATACGAGCAGTACTTC. Translation: CASSFPPSGGKYEQYF.

Ten or more counts support this clonotype. This rearrangement joins TRBV20-1 to TRBJ2-3; D possibly matches TRBD1 or TRBD2 (5 bases each). Per germline, CDR1 DFQATT and CDR2 SNEGSKA (reference sequence). There are 16 residues in the CDR3. V lost 5 bases to trimming and J lost 6 bases, with 24 bases between them. CDR3 sequence: CSAPRPGRARSDTQYF. Here the CDR3 DNA reads TGCAGTGCTCCTAGACCGGGACGCGCGCGGAGCGATACGCAGTATTTT.

This clonotype was found a few times. At one of its ends the junction is not consistent with the germline gene, which may arise from a read error. This chain's CDR3 is CASTRPPGLSF. In DNA form, the CDR3 reads TGTGCCAGCACTAGACCCCCGGGACTGAGTTTT. The chain couples TRBV2 to TRBJ1-4; the D gene is possibly TRBD1 (5 bases). Per germline, CDR1 SNHLY and CDR2 FYNNEI. CDR3 length: 11 amino acids.

This clonotype was detected many times. The chain couples TRBV19 to TRBJ2-2; TRBD2 is a possible D gene (5 bases). Trimming pared 6 bases from V and 4 bases from J, leaving 12 bases between. CDR3 length equals 14 residues. Germline CDR1 is LNHDA and CDR2 is SQIVND (reference sequence). CDR3 in amino acids: CASRDSPGTGELFF. CDR3 in DNA: TGTGCCAGTAGGGACTCCCCCGGCACCGGGGAGCTGTTTTTT.

This clonotype was seen only a few times. This chain links TRBV7-4 with TRBJ1-1, with 7 bases matching TRBD1. The CDR3 sequence is 15 residues long. CDR1 and CDR2 (germline): SGHVT, SQSDAQ. The junction had 11 bases not matched to a gene; V was cut back by 5 bases and J by 5 bases. CDR3 in DNA: TGTGCCAGCAGCCCCCAGGGGGTGGGGTCGACTGAAGCTTTCTTT. Residues: CASSPQGVGSTEAFF.

This clonotype was seen a handful of times. This chain links TRBV29-1 with TRBJ2-7, with TRBD1 as a possible D gene (5 bases). In germline, CDR1 is SQVTM, CDR2 ANQGSEA. The CDR3 contains 11 residues. Trimming removed 4 bases at V and 12 bases at J, with 16 bases between. The CDR3 protein is CSVVLGDSAYF. The CDR3 DNA reads TGCAGCGTTGTCCTCGGTGACAGCGCGTACTTC.

This clonotype was seen ten or more times. The V gene is TRBV7-2, the J gene TRBJ1-3; D is ambiguous. The V and J ends lost 1 base and 1 base respectively, with 8 bases between them. Germline lookup yields CDR1 SGHTA and CDR2 FQGNSA. CDR3 length equals 15 residues. As DNA, the CDR3 is TGTGCCAGCAGCTTAGGGGCCCAATCTGGAAACACCATATATTTT. It translates to CASSLGAQSGNTIYF.

There are a few counts of this clonotype. The chain links TRBV20-1 to TRBJ2-3; 12 nucleotides line up with TRBD2. V dropped 1 base and J dropped 4; count of bases not matched to a gene: 6. Germline CDR1 DFQATT, CDR2 SNEGSKA (reference sequence). The CDR3 sequence is 16 residues long. The CDR3 is CSARVLTSGSADTQYF. CDR3 sequence (DNA): TGCAGTGCTAGAGTCCTGACTAGCGGGAGTGCAGATACGCAGTATTTT.

CDR3 in amino acids: CASSLYGGSYEQYF. The CDR3 DNA reads as TGTGCCAGCAGTTTATACGGGGGCTCCTACGAGCAGTACTTC. V and J are TRBV27 and TRBJ2-7; TRBD2 might be the D (6 bases). This CDR3 comprises 14 residues. CDR1 and CDR2 from the germline V gene are MNHEY and SMNVEV (reference sequence). Trimming shortened V by 1 base and J by 0 bases, and 7 bases separated the two germline ends.

This clonotype has ten or more counts. The V call is TRBV9, the J call TRBJ1-2; 7 bases fit TRBD1. The length of the CDR3 is 16 residues. Trimming cost V 3 bases and J 3 bases; bases outside gene matches: 11. The germline V gene has CDR1 SGDLS and CDR2 YYNGEE. The CDR3 coding sequence is TGTGCCAGCAGCGACAGCGACAGGGCCGGCGACTATGGCTACACCTTC. This encodes CASSDSDRAGDYGYTF.

This clonotype was counted between two and nine times. This chain uses TRBV30 with TRBJ1-5; D perhaps matches TRBD1 (5 bases). Trimming stripped 3 bases from V and 2 bases from J, with 11 bases between. This CDR3 has 14 amino acids. CDR1 GTSNPN and CDR2 SVGIG come from the germline V gene (reference sequence). The CDR3 reads CAWRGQGGNQPQHF. Here the CDR3 DNA reads TGTGCCTGGAGGGGTCAGGGCGGCAATCAGCCCCAGCATTTT.